These 26 T cell receptor beta chains share one sample of origin, sequenced in a study of memory CD4+ T cells and cytomegalovirus serostatus. The sort gate was single viable CD3+CD4+CD8-CD45RO+ cells for memory CD4+ T cells. Data came from immunoSEQ multiplex PCR; TCRdb stores just in-frame clones and leaves some out. The profile shows tens of thousands of clones, around four fifths of them singletons. The sample consisted of memory CD4+ T cells from blood. These receptors originate from an adult in good health and CMV-seronegative.

This clone was counted only a few times. The V call is TRBV7-9, the J call TRBJ1-1; 7 nucleotides line up with TRBD1. The CDR3 contains 16 residues. Trimming at V came to 2 bases and at J to 0 bases, leaving 6 bases not matched to a gene. The germline V gene encodes CDR1 SEHNR and CDR2 FQNEAQ (reference sequence). For the CDR3, the DNA is TGTGCCAGCAGCTTACTGACAGGGCCGGTGAACACTGAAGCTTTCTTT. Protein product: CASSLLTGPVNTEAFF.

The genes are TRBV4-2 and TRBJ1-5; a possible D gene is TRBD1 (6 bases). CDR1 and CDR2 from the germline V gene are LGHNA and YNFKEQ. CDR3 length equals 17 residues. The germline V and J ends were trimmed by 1 base and 0 bases, with 13 bases remaining between them. The CDR3 loop is CASSQGEGRGSNQPQHF. The DNA of the CDR3 is TGTGCCAGCAGCCAAGGGGAGGGCAGGGGTAGCAATCAGCCCCAGCATTTT.

The J gene is TRBJ1-4, the V gene TRBV5-6; 8 bases match TRBD1. The CDR3 loop spans 17 amino acids. Losses at the gene ends were 4 bases for V and 3 bases for J; bases not matched to a gene: 11. From germline, CDR1 is SGHDT and CDR2 YYEEEE. CDR3 nucleotides: TGTGCCAGCAGCCTCGGGACAGGAGTAGGGTCTAATGAAAAACTGTTTTTT. It is translated as CASSLGTGVGSNEKLFF.

Judged by abundance, this clone is medium-sized (0.01 to 0.1%). Different DNA sequences within this sample yield the same CDR3. The chain carries TRBV27 and TRBJ1-1; D gene uncertain. The V gene's germline CDR1 is MNHEY and CDR2 SMNVEV (reference sequence). The CDR3 runs to 15 residues. V was cut by 1 base and J by 2 bases, with 11 bases left in between. The CDR3 loop reads CASSLYVSANTEAFF. The CDR3 DNA reads TGTGCCAGCAGTTTATACGTCTCAGCTAACACTGAAGCTTTCTTT.

The gene calls are TRBV4-1 and TRBJ2-5; D gene unclear. Germline V gives CDR1 MGHRA, CDR2 YSYEKL. V was clipped by 0 bases and J by 2 bases, with 10 bases between them. This CDR3 spans 15 amino acids. CDR3 sequence: CASSQDNWKQETQYF. The CDR3 DNA follows: TGCGCCAGCAGCCAAGATAATTGGAAGCAAGAGACCCAGTACTTC.

This sequence joins TRBV11-3 and TRBJ2-1, with 14 nucleotides matching TRBD2. This CDR3 comprises 16 residues. The ends lost 1 base at V and 4 bases at J; junction bases unmatched: 0. CDR1 and CDR2 (germline): SGHNT, YENEEA. DNA of the CDR3: TGTGCCAGCAGCTTAGGACTAGCGGGGGGGTACAATGAGCAGTTCTTC. It codes for CASSLGLAGGYNEQFF.

This sequence joins TRBV18 and TRBJ1-1; D may be TRBD1 (6 bases). Germline CDR1 reads KGHSH; CDR2 reads LQKENI. V was clipped by 6 bases and J by 10 bases, with 21 bases between them. CDR3 length: 14 amino acids. In DNA, the CDR3 is TGTGCCAGCTCTCTCCGGGCGGTGGGGACACTAGCTTTCTTT. Translated: CASSLRAVGTLAFF.

This clone was counted only a few times. J is TRBJ2-4 and V is TRBV4-2, with D perhaps TRBD2 (7 bases). This CDR3 contains 16 residues. Germline assignment: CDR1 LGHNA and CDR2 YNFKEQ. Trimming removed 0 bases at V and 5 bases at J, with 14 bases between. CDR3: CASSQDRGGAQNIQYF. DNA for the CDR3: TGTGCCAGCAGCCAAGATAGAGGGGGGGCGCAAAACATTCAGTACTTC.

This chain connects TRBV5-1 to TRBJ2-1; TRBD2 might be the D (5 bases). With 1 base removed from V and 8 bases from J, the gap between germline ends came to 16 bases. This CDR3 has 15 amino acids. Looked up from germline, CDR1 is SGHRS and CDR2 is YFSETQ. CDR3 sequence reads: CASSLYRAGGDEQFF. CDR3 bases: TGCGCCAGCAGCTTGTATAGGGCGGGTGGTGATGAGCAGTTCTTC.

The chain carries TRBV28 and TRBJ1-2, with unresolved D. The CDR3 loop spans 13 amino acids. Germline V CDR1 and CDR2: MDHEN, SYDVKM. Trimming took off 3 bases at V and 4 bases at J, with 9 bases between the two ends. CDR3 in amino acids: CASSFARGYGYTF. CDR3 nucleotide sequence: TGTGCCAGCAGTTTTGCACGAGGCTATGGCTACACCTTC.

The V call is TRBV11-1, the J call TRBJ2-5; D gene unclear. V dropped 3 bases and J dropped 2 bases, with 13 bases sitting between them. CDR3 length: 15 residues. The germline CDR1 and CDR2 sequences are SGHAT and FQDESV (reference sequence). The CDR3 loop is CASSFTSMGQETQYF. In DNA, the CDR3 is TGTGCCAGCAGCTTTACCTCAATGGGGCAAGAGACCCAGTACTTC.

This chain joins TRBV7-8 and TRBJ2-5; D call uncertain. Germline CDR1 is SGHVS and CDR2 is FQNEAQ. This CDR3 has 11 amino acids. V was clipped by 1 base and J by 7 bases, with 4 bases between them. The CDR3 is CASSLGGTQYF. In DNA form, the CDR3 reads TGTGCCAGCAGCTTAGGAGGGACCCAGTACTTC.

This clone has only a few counts. The chain recombines TRBV2 with TRBJ1-4; a possible D gene is TRBD1 (6 bases). The germline CDR1 and CDR2 sequences are SNHLY and FYNNEI. This CDR3 spans 15 amino acids. Trimming shortened V by 10 bases and J by 5 bases, and 20 bases separated the two germline ends. CDR3 amino acids: CATTGLRQANEKLFF. As DNA, the CDR3 is TGTGCCACCACAGGGTTGCGGCAGGCAAATGAAAAACTGTTTTTT.

V usage is TRBV7-9 and J usage is TRBJ2-3; TRBD2 agrees at 9 bases. This CDR3 has 16 residues. The V segment lost 5 bases and the J segment 2 bases; nucleotides outside the gene matches: 8. Germline CDR1 SEHNR, CDR2 FQNEAQ (reference sequence). The CDR3 region has the DNA TGTGCCAGCAGCGCGGCGGGAGGGGGGGACACAGATACGCAGTATTTT. Encoded protein: CASSAAGGGDTDTQYF.

The sample holds one count of this clone. The chain joins TRBV9 to TRBJ2-4; 7 bases match TRBD2. V shed 3 bases, J shed 0 bases, and the junction held 6 bases outside the gene matches. Looked up from germline, CDR1 is SGDLS and CDR2 is YYNGEE. This CDR3 region has 16 residues. The CDR3, as DNA: TGTGCCAGCAGCGCGAGCGGGGTGCTAGCCAAAAACATTCAGTACTTC. Residues: CASSASGVLAKNIQYF.

This rearrangement joins TRBV4-1 to TRBJ2-2; D gene uncertain. The germline V gene has CDR1 MGHRA and CDR2 YSYEKL. The CDR3 loop spans 16 amino acids. The V end lost 1 base, the J end lost 0 bases, and 9 bases lay between the germline ends. The CDR3 region is CASSQVQKSNTGELFF. CDR3 coding DNA: TGCGCCAGCAGCCAAGTTCAGAAGTCGAACACCGGGGAGCTGTTTTTT.

The rearrangement joins TRBV2 to TRBJ1-2; D remains unclear. The CDR3 totals 15 residues. V gave up 1 base and J gave up 5 bases, with 14 bases separating them. CDR1 SNHLY and CDR2 FYNNEI come from the germline V gene. The DNA for the CDR3 is TGTGCCAGCAGTGAAGGGAGCGAGACGGCATATGGCTACACCTTC. Its protein is CASSEGSETAYGYTF.

This chain uses TRBV10-3 with TRBJ2-7, with D tentatively TRBD1 or TRBD2 (6 bases each). Germline-derived CDR1 and CDR2 are ENHRY and SYGVKD. Trimming took off 4 bases at V and 0 bases at J, with 19 bases between the two ends. The CDR3 consists of 17 residues. The CDR3 DNA sequence: TGTGCCATCAGTGGGAAACGACTAGGACAGAGCTCCTACGAGCAGTACTTC. Its translation: CAISGKRLGQSSYEQYF.

The chain joins TRBV9 to TRBJ1-6; D not certain. Germline CDR1 SGDLS, CDR2 YYNGEE. This CDR3 region has 16 residues. The V and J ends lost 2 bases and 0 bases respectively, with 9 bases between them. The CDR3 protein is CASSVSTSSYNSPLHF. The CDR3 DNA reads as TGTGCCAGCAGCGTGAGCACCAGCTCCTATAATTCACCCCTCCACTTT.

This clone is medium-sized in the sample. This chain uses TRBV19 with TRBJ1-2; no firm D call. Germline V CDR1 and CDR2: LNHDA, SQIVND (reference sequence). With 3 bases removed from V and 5 bases from J, the gap between germline ends came to 10 bases. This CDR3 is built from 13 residues. This chain's CDR3 is CASSMSWGYGYTF. The CDR3 DNA follows: TGTGCCAGTAGTATGTCCTGGGGATATGGCTACACCTTC.

This clone was detected only a few times. The chain joins TRBV9 to TRBJ1-1; D gene ambiguous. The CDR3 covers 14 residues. The germline V and J ends were trimmed by 9 bases and 1 base, with 16 bases remaining between them. Germline values: CDR1 SGDLS, CDR2 YYNGEE. CDR3 bases: TGTGCCAACGACGTAAGATACAGGAACACTGAAGCTTTCTTT. As protein: CANDVRYRNTEAFF.

The gene calls are TRBV7-9 and TRBJ1-2; TRBD1 might be the D (5 bases). Trimming took 3 bases from V and 4 from J, leaving 24 bases between them. CDR3 length: 18 residues. Germline CDR1 and CDR2: SEHNR and FQNEAQ (reference sequence). The CDR3 DNA sequence: TGTGCCAGCAGCTTTAGCCGTACGGGGCTAGGTGGAGGCTATGGCTACACCTTC. It specifies CASSFSRTGLGGGYGYTF.

The gene calls are TRBV5-1 and TRBJ1-5, with D perhaps matching TRBD1 (5 bases). Trimming cost V 4 bases and J 1 base, with 12 bases left between them. The CDR3 runs to 15 residues. Per germline, CDR1 SGHRS and CDR2 YFSETQ. CDR3 loop: CASSPSGMSNQPQHF. The CDR3 DNA is TGCGCCAGCAGCCCCTCAGGGATGAGCAATCAGCCCCAGCATTTT.

The V gene is TRBV5-5, the J gene TRBJ1-1, with TRBD1 matching over 12 bases. The CDR3 extends over 19 amino acids. Germline V gives CDR1 SGHKS, CDR2 YYEKEE (reference sequence). J gave up 3 bases and V 4 bases, and 16 bases lay outside the gene matches. The CDR3 DNA sequence: TGTGCCAGCAGCATGTTGCCGACGGGACAGGGGGCTTGGGACACTGAAGCTTTCTTT. Its protein product is CASSMLPTGQGAWDTEAFF.

This clone has only one observation. The chain is built from TRBV19 and TRBJ1-2; D is ambiguous. Between the trimmed V and J ends, which lost 6 bases and 4 bases, there was a span of 21 bases. The V gene's germline CDR1 is LNHDA and CDR2 SQIVND (reference sequence). The CDR3 extends over 16 amino acids. CDR3 sequence: CASRLGAQTTSYGYTF. The CDR3 DNA sequence: TGTGCCAGTAGGCTCGGAGCTCAGACAACTAGCTATGGCTACACCTTC.

The V gene is TRBV11-2, the J gene TRBJ2-1; D remains unclear. CDR3 size: 14 residues. V shed 5 bases and J shed 7 bases, with 15 bases lying between them. Germline CDR1 reads SGHAT; CDR2 reads FQNNGV. The CDR3: CASSPGFSLNEQFF. CDR3 nucleotide sequence: TGTGCCAGCAGCCCCGGCTTCAGCCTGAATGAGCAGTTCTTC.